These 27 T cell receptor beta chains share one sample of origin, sequenced in a study of graft-versus-host responses after intestinal transplantation (dated by TCRdb to about 2021). The time point label on this specimen signifies: cells obtained before transplantation from donor or recipient. The protocol used for the library was the immunoSEQ multiplex PCR assay. Not all clones reach the TCRdb copy of this immuneACCESS table, which keeps in-frame sequences only. Checked studies attribute under half of the gap to unresolved V genes and leave the rest unexplained. This sample holds tens of thousands of clones; around 90% were observed only once. The ten largest clones represent 0.095% to 0.11% of the sample. These receptors' targets are unknown. The specimen comprised unstimulated CD4+ T cells sorted from spleen or lymph node cells, sampled before intestinal transplant. The origin of the receptors is a human donor who received an intestinal transplant.

This chain uses TRBV7-2 with TRBJ1-3; D is unresolved. The V gene's germline CDR1 is SGHTA and CDR2 FQGNSA. Deletions cut 5 bases from V and 2 bases from J, with 16 bases between. This CDR3 is 16 amino acids long. This CDR3 reads CASSQAGPATGNTIYF. The CDR3, as DNA: TGTGCCAGCAGCCAGGCTGGGCCGGCAACTGGAAACACCATATATTTT.

The chain links TRBV2 to TRBJ1-5, with a weak D call TRBD1 (5 bases). This CDR3 spans 17 amino acids. V was pared by 7 bases and J by 6 bases, with 25 bases between. The germline V gene has CDR1 SNHLY and CDR2 FYNNEI. The CDR3 here is CASNKGGNNRRPQPQHF. The CDR3 DNA is TGTGCCAGCAACAAGGGAGGGAACAACAGGCGCCCTCAGCCCCAGCATTTT.

The genes are TRBV2 and TRBJ1-4; no reliable D call. The ends were cut back, 6 bases at V and 3 bases at J, with 14 bases in the middle. Germline V gene sequence: CDR1 SNHLY, CDR2 FYNNEI. The CDR3 totals 15 residues. CDR3 sequence reads: CASSGPSEANEKLFF. The CDR3 DNA reads TGTGCCAGCAGCGGCCCATCGGAGGCTAATGAAAAACTGTTTTTT.

As DNA, the CDR3 is TGTGCCAGCAGTTACACCCAGACAGGGAACACTGAAGCTTTCTTT. Its translation: CASSYTQTGNTEAFF. This sequence joins TRBV6-6 and TRBJ1-1; D is perhaps TRBD1 (6 bases). The CDR3 has 15 residues. The germline V gene has CDR1 MNHNY and CDR2 SVGAGI (reference sequence). Trimming cost V 2 bases and J 1 base, with 11 bases left between them.

This chain uses TRBV7-9 with TRBJ2-7; D unresolved. Germline lookup yields CDR1 SEHNR and CDR2 FQNEAQ (reference sequence). V was cut by 4 bases and J by 6 bases, with 10 bases left in between. The CDR3 length is 12 residues. In nucleotides, the CDR3 is TGTGCCAGCAGCTCCACCTACGTCGAGCAGTACTTC. Encoded protein: CASSSTYVEQYF.

The CDR3 nucleotides are TGTGCCAGCAGCTTAGGGCAGGGGGCGGATGAAAAACTGTTTTTT. It translates to CASSLGQGADEKLFF. V and J are TRBV7-9 and TRBJ1-4, with 8 bases matching TRBD1. V was pared by 1 base and J by 6 bases, with 4 bases of the junction left unmatched. Germline V gene sequence: CDR1 SEHNR, CDR2 FQNEAQ (reference sequence). The CDR3 spans 15 residues.

The J gene is TRBJ1-6, the V gene TRBV11-2, with 8 bases fitting TRBD1. Germline trimming cut 5 bases from V and 10 bases from J; bases unmatched to any gene: 4. Germline assignment: CDR1 SGHAT and CDR2 FQNNGV. The CDR3 spans 13 residues. The chain's CDR3 is CASSPGGRSPLHF. The CDR3, as DNA: TGTGCCAGCAGCCCAGGGGGCAGGTCACCCCTCCACTTT.

This sequence joins TRBV9 and TRBJ1-1, with TRBD1 identical over 7 bases. The germline V gene encodes CDR1 SGDLS and CDR2 YYNGEE. The length of the CDR3 is 14 residues. Germline trimming cut 4 bases from V and 5 bases from J; bases unmatched to any gene: 8. CDR3 region: CASSPQTGRTEAFF. In DNA, the CDR3 is TGTGCCAGCAGCCCCCAGACAGGGAGGACTGAAGCTTTCTTT.

This clone appeared a single time. The genes are TRBV18 and TRBJ1-1; a weak D match, TRBD1 (6 bases). The CDR3 is 15 residues long. Germline V gene sequence: CDR1 KGHSH, CDR2 LQKENI. The V end was cut by 6 bases, the J end by 4 bases, with 18 bases between. The CDR3 DNA reads as TGTGCCAGCTCCTCCGACCTGCGCAGGGGCACTGAAGCTTTCTTT. Protein product: CASSSDLRRGTEAFF.

The chain employs TRBV5-1 and TRBJ1-2; the D gene is possibly TRBD1 (6 bases). The germline V gene has CDR1 SGHRS and CDR2 YFSETQ. V was shortened by 0 bases and J by 2 bases, with 11 bases between the two germline ends. The CDR3 totals 15 residues. CDR3 residues: CASSLEAGVNYGYTF. CDR3 in DNA: TGCGCCAGCAGCTTGGAGGCAGGGGTAAACTATGGCTACACCTTC. The entire variable domain, with the rest obtained from reference TRBV5-1 and TRBJ1-2, is as follows: KAGVTQTPRYLIKTRGQQVTLSCSPISGHRSVSWYQQTPGQGLQFLFEYFSETQRNKGNFPGRFSGRQFSNSRSEMNVSTLELGDSALYLCASSLEAGVNYGYTFGSGTRLTVV.

This rearrangement joins TRBV4-1 to TRBJ2-5; 10 nucleotides align to TRBD2. There are 17 residues in the CDR3. V lost 1 base, J lost 4 bases, and 9 bases stayed unmatched. The germline V gene has CDR1 MGHRA and CDR2 YSYEKL. The CDR3 nucleotides are TGCGCCAGCAGCCAAGCCCTAGCGGGGGCCACCACAGAGACCCAGTACTTC. This sequence encodes CASSQALAGATTETQYF.

The rearrangement links TRBV6-5 to TRBJ2-5; D might be TRBD1 (6 bases). Gene TRBJ2-7 matches the end of the DNA better, so the J call may be wrong. The CDR3 is 13 amino acids. CDR1 and CDR2 (germline): MNHEY, SVGAGI. The CDR3 sequence is CASSHRVGDEQYF. The CDR3 coding sequence is TGTGCCAGCAGCCACAGGGTCGGTGACGAGCAGTACTTC.

V and J are TRBV10-3 and TRBJ2-5, with TRBD2 matching over 8 bases. Looked up from germline, CDR1 is ENHRY and CDR2 is SYGVKD. This CDR3 region has 17 residues. V gave up 3 bases and J gave up 5 bases; unmatched junction bases: 14. The CDR3 is CAISERWRGVPQETQYF. CDR3 coding DNA: TGTGCCATCAGTGAACGTTGGCGGGGGGTACCCCAGGAGACCCAGTACTTC.

The chain links TRBV2 to TRBJ1-5, with D possibly being TRBD1 (6 bases). CDR1 and CDR2 from the germline V gene are SNHLY and FYNNEI. V lost 6 bases and J lost 0, with 12 bases in between. This CDR3 comprises 15 residues. CDR3 in DNA: TGTGCCAGCAGCGACGGACAGAATAGCAATCAGCCCCAGCATTTT. Protein sequence: CASSDGQNSNQPQHF.

To note about this clone: At one boundary the junction diverges from the germline segment, which might be a read error. The V gene is TRBV2, the J gene TRBJ1-2, with TRBD1 matching over 7 bases. The germline CDR1 and CDR2 sequences are SNHLY and FYNNEI. The CDR3 is made up of 12 amino acids. CDR3 amino acids: CASSEALQGLNF. In nucleotides, the CDR3 is TGTGCCAGCAGTGAAGCGCTACAGGGGTTGAACTTC. The variable domain in full, completed from reference TRBV2 and TRBJ1-2, reads EPEVTQTPSHQVTQMGQEVILRCVPISNHLYFYWYRQILGQKVEFLVSFYNNEISEKSEIFDDQFSVERPDGSNFTLKIRSTKLEDSAMYFCASSEALQGLNFGSGTRLTVV.

This sequence joins TRBV5-1 and TRBJ1-4; D not certain. V lost 0 bases, J lost 8 bases, and 17 bases lay in between. CDR1 and CDR2 (germline): SGHRS, YFSETQ. This CDR3 region has 16 residues. CDR3 sequence (DNA): TGCGCCAGCAGCTTGGTGTTGGGGAATGGGGAGGAAAAACTGTTTTTT. It translates to CASSLVLGNGEEKLFF.

The gene calls are TRBV14 and TRBJ2-3, with 9 bases aligning to TRBD2. Germline CDR1 and CDR2: SGHDN and FVKESK. The CDR3 extends over 15 amino acids. J lost 2 bases, V lost 3 bases, and 3 bases had no gene match. CDR3 sequence: CASSHSGGVTDTQYF. CDR3 bases: TGTGCCAGCAGCCATAGCGGGGGAGTCACAGATACGCAGTATTTT.

The chain employs TRBV27 and TRBJ2-7, with 7 bases aligning to TRBD1. Per the germline V gene, CDR1 is MNHEY and CDR2 is SMNVEV (reference sequence). The CDR3 length is 12 residues. V lost 5 bases, J lost 6 bases, and 4 bases stayed unmatched. In DNA, the CDR3 is TGTGCCAGCAGTCCGACAGGGCTCGAGCAGTACTTC. Protein: CASSPTGLEQYF.

This clone was seen a handful of times. The V and J genes are TRBV9 and TRBJ1-1; D uncertain. Per the germline V gene, CDR1 is SGDLS and CDR2 is YYNGEE. V lost 0 bases, J lost 5 bases, and 5 bases lay in between. The CDR3 runs 12 residues. The DNA of the CDR3 is TGTGCCAGCAGCGTAGTGGCAACTGAAGCTTTCTTT. Translating it yields CASSVVATEAFF.

This clone turned up a few times. This sequence joins TRBV5-1 and TRBJ1-5; D is undetermined. Germline V gene sequence: CDR1 SGHRS, CDR2 YFSETQ. V shed 1 base and J shed 1 base, with 6 bases lying between them. This CDR3 has 14 amino acids. The CDR3 is CASSLFGSNQPQHF. DNA for the CDR3: TGCGCCAGCAGCTTGTTCGGGAGCAATCAGCCCCAGCATTTT.

The chain joins TRBV7-8 to TRBJ2-7; possibly TRBD2 for D (5 bases). Germline V gene sequence: CDR1 SGHVS, CDR2 FQNEAQ. The ends were cut back, 3 bases at V and 6 bases at J, with 6 bases in the middle. The CDR3 consists of 11 residues. The CDR3: CASSFEGEQYF. DNA for the CDR3: TGTGCCAGCAGCTTCGAGGGCGAGCAGTACTTC.

V and J are TRBV5-1 and TRBJ2-5; D gene unclear. V dropped 4 bases and J dropped 5 bases, with 12 bases sitting between them. CDR1 SGHRS and CDR2 YFSETQ come from the germline V gene. This CDR3 is built from 13 residues. In DNA form, the CDR3 reads TGCGCCAGCAGCGTTCTAGTCGAGGAGACCCAGTACTTC. Protein: CASSVLVEETQYF.

The gene calls are TRBV7-2 and TRBJ1-3; no firm D call. Germline lookup yields CDR1 SGHTA and CDR2 FQGNSA. The V end lost 1 base, the J end lost 6 bases, and 10 bases lay between the germline ends. This CDR3 comprises 14 residues. DNA for the CDR3: TGTGCCAGCAGCTTAGGGGCACGACCAAACACCATATATTTT. Its protein is CASSLGARPNTIYF. Drawing the rest from reference TRBV7-2 and TRBJ1-3, the complete variable domain is GAGVSQSPSNKVTEKGKDVELRCDPISGHTALYWYRQSLGQGLEFLIYFQGNSAPDKSGLPSDRFSAERTGGSVSTLTIQRTQQEDSAVYLCASSLGARPNTIYFGEGSWLTVV.

The sample holds a few counts of this clone. The chain joins TRBV6-5 to TRBJ1-1; D is ambiguous. The CDR3 extends over 15 amino acids. CDR1 MNHEY and CDR2 SVGAGI come from the germline V gene. V was pared by 3 bases and J by 0 bases, with 11 bases between. CDR3 coding DNA: TGTGCCAGCAGTTATCGAGGTAGTGTGAACACTGAAGCTTTCTTT. It codes for CASSYRGSVNTEAFF.

This chain connects TRBV20-1 to TRBJ2-1; the D is unclear. Trimming took 3 bases from V and 8 from J, leaving 5 bases between them. The CDR3 length is 10 residues. Germline CDR1 and CDR2: DFQATT and SNEGSKA (reference sequence). The CDR3 bases are TGCAGTGCTAGGTCGGATGAGCAGTTCTTC. Translating it yields CSARSDEQFF.

The chain joins TRBV23-1 to TRBJ1-5; possibly TRBD1 for D (6 bases). Being an ORF, TRBV23-1 has a function that is uncertain. V gave up 6 bases and J gave up 0 bases, with 24 bases separating them. This CDR3 has 19 amino acids. Written as DNA, the CDR3 is TGCGCCAGCAGAGGAGGCCGGGAAGGGGACACACTTAGCAATCAGCCCCAGCATTTT. Translation gives CASRGGREGDTLSNQPQHF.

V usage is TRBV9 and J usage is TRBJ2-3; possibly TRBD2 for D (5 bases). CDR1 and CDR2 from the germline V gene are SGDLS and YYNGEE. The CDR3 totals 13 residues. V was clipped by 0 bases and J by 6 bases, with 8 bases between them. DNA of the CDR3: TGTGCCAGCAGCGTAGATCCGGGGGATACGCAGTATTTT. Translated, it gives CASSVDPGDTQYF.